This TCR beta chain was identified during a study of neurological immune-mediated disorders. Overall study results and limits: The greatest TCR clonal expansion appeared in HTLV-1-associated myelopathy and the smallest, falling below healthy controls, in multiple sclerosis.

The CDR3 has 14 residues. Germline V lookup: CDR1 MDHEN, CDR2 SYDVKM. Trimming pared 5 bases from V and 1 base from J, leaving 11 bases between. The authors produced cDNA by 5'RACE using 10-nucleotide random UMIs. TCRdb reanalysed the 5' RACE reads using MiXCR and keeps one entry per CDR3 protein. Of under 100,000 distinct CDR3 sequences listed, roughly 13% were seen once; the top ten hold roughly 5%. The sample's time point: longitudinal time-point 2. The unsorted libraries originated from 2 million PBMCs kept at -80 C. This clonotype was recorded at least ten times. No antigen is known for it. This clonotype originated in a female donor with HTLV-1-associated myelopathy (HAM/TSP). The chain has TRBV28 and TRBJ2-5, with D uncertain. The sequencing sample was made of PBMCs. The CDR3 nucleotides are TGTGCCAGCAGTGCACCGAAGCTCCAAGAGACCCAGTACTTC. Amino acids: CASSAPKLQETQYF.